This TCR beta chain was observed in a study of CD8+CD57+ T cells in acquired aplastic anemia. Genomic DNA templated the TCR beta VDJ and CDR3 profiling. Via MiXCR, TCRdb re-called the reads, giving one row per CDR3 protein. The sample comprises under 200,000 distinct CDR3 sequences, roughly half of which are singletons, and around 1.8% rests with the top ten. This CDR3 region has 14 residues. The V end lost 2 bases, the J end lost 5 bases, and 9 bases lay between the germline ends. Germline values: CDR1 MNHEY, CDR2 SVGAGI. In patients chosen for sequencing, flow cytometry had shown CD8+CD57+ cell expansion. This clonotype was found many times.

The sequenced material came from sorted CD4+, CD8+, or CD8+CD57+ T cells (not recorded which) from PBMCs. This rearrangement joins TRBV6-5 to TRBJ1-4, with D possibly TRBD1 on 6 matching bases. This TCR derives from a human donor with aplastic anemia. The CDR3 bases are TGTGCCAGCAGTTACAGCGGACAGAATGAAAAACTGTTTTTT. Its protein product is CASSYSGQNEKLFF.